This is a list of T cell receptor beta chains from one sample in a study of molecular identifiers for immune sequencing clone quantification. TCRdb itself ran the PCR reads through MiXCR, one entry per CDR3 protein. This sample carries 62,000 or so distinct CDR3 sequences, around 18% of them seen once, and the ten largest clones take about 1.5%. The sequenced sample consisted of naive CD8+ T cells from blood, with Jurkat cell RNA spiked in. The receptor set was obtained from a human donor in good health. Some libraries in this study had Jurkat cell RNA spiked in. Each CDR3 is given with its conserved first and last residue. Fields, in order: J gene, V gene, D gene, clone size, CDR3 DNA, CDR3 protein. A D gene is named only where the DNA matches it firmly. A clone size is listed for some rows: how often the clone was seen (once, few, many), or a class if it is expanded.

J gene: TRBJ2-3
V gene: TRBV4-3
D gene: -
clone size: few
CDR3 DNA: TGCGCCAGCAGCCAAGATAGCTTAGGACGGACAGATACGCAGTATTTT
CDR3 protein: CASSQDSLGRTDTQYF

J gene: TRBJ1-5
V gene: TRBV27
D gene: -
clone size: -
CDR3 DNA: TGTGCCAGCAGTCAGGACAGTGATAGCAATCAGCCCCAGCATTTT
CDR3 protein: CASSQDSDSNQPQHF

J gene: TRBJ2-5
V gene: TRBV7-6
D gene: -
clone size: -
CDR3 DNA: TGTGCCAGCAGCTTATCTCCCCAGCCCCCAGAGACCCAGTACTTC
CDR3 protein: CASSLSPQPPETQYF

J gene: TRBJ1-5
V gene: TRBV28
D gene: TRBD1
clone size: few
CDR3 DNA: TGTGCCAGCAGTTCCCGGGGACAGGGGGGATACTACAATCAGCCCCAGCATTTT
CDR3 protein: CASSSRGQGGYYNQPQHF

J gene: TRBJ2-7
V gene: TRBV3-1
D gene: TRBD1
clone size: many
CDR3 DNA: TGTGCCAGCAGCCAAGAGGGACAGGGGTACTACGAGCAGTACTTC
CDR3 protein: CASSQEGQGYYEQYF

J gene: TRBJ2-3
V gene: TRBV11-2
D gene: -
clone size: -
CDR3 DNA: TGTGCCGGCAGCTTATATGGGAGATCGGGCACAGATACGCGGTATTTT
CDR3 protein: CAGSLYGRSGTDTRYF

J gene: TRBJ1-1
V gene: TRBV13
D gene: -
clone size: many
CDR3 DNA: TGTGCCAGCAGCCCGGGACAAGAAGCTTTCTTT
CDR3 protein: CASSPGQEAFF

J gene: TRBJ2-5
V gene: TRBV11-2
D gene: -
clone size: many
CDR3 DNA: TGTGCCAGCAGCTCTATTGCGAAAGGGCTAGTAGAGACCCAGTACTTC
CDR3 protein: CASSSIAKGLVETQYF

J gene: TRBJ2-7
V gene: TRBV27
D gene: TRBD1
clone size: -
CDR3 DNA: TGTGCCAGCAGTTTCGCGTCAGGGGGCTACGAGCAGTACTTC
CDR3 protein: CASSFASGGYEQYF

J gene: TRBJ2-7
V gene: TRBV15
D gene: TRBD2
clone size: many
CDR3 DNA: TGTGCCACCAGCCTCCCGGGGAGGGGTGCAAATCCCTACGAGCAGTACTTC
CDR3 protein: CATSLPGRGANPYEQYF

J gene: TRBJ2-1
V gene: TRBV7-9
D gene: -
clone size: -
CDR3 DNA: TGTGCCAGCAGCGACCCACAACACAATGAGCAGTTCTTC
CDR3 protein: CASSDPQHNEQFF

J gene: TRBJ2-6
V gene: TRBV28
D gene: -
clone size: many
CDR3 DNA: TGTGCCAGCAGACTAGCCTCTGGGGCCAACGTCCTGACTTTC
CDR3 protein: CASRLASGANVLTF

J gene: TRBJ2-6
V gene: TRBV6-5
D gene: -
clone size: many
CDR3 DNA: TGTGCCAGCAGTTACTCGACCCCCACGGCTGGGGCCAACGTCCTGACTTTC
CDR3 protein: CASSYSTPTAGANVLTF

J gene: TRBJ2-1
V gene: TRBV7-9
D gene: -
clone size: many
CDR3 DNA: TGTGCCAGCAGCTTAGATGTACGGAGCGGAGTTTACAATGAGCAGTTCTTC
CDR3 protein: CASSLDVRSGVYNEQFF

J gene: TRBJ2-4
V gene: TRBV6-1
D gene: -
clone size: many
CDR3 DNA: TGTGCCAGCAGCCGACTCGATAAAAACATTCAGTACTTC
CDR3 protein: CASSRLDKNIQYF

J gene: TRBJ2-5
V gene: TRBV20-1
D gene: TRBD2
clone size: many
CDR3 DNA: TGCAGTGCTAGAGAAACTAGCGGGAGGGAGACCCAGTACTTC
CDR3 protein: CSARETSGRETQYF

J gene: TRBJ2-7
V gene: TRBV7-3
D gene: -
clone size: few
CDR3 DNA: TGTGCCAGCAGCCCCCGCGAGAAAGGCGAGCAGTACTTC
CDR3 protein: CASSPREKGEQYF

J gene: TRBJ1-2
V gene: TRBV4-1
D gene: -
clone size: many
CDR3 DNA: TGCGCCAGCAGCCAAGTAGGTTCGGGTTTCCATGGCTACACCTTC
CDR3 protein: CASSQVGSGFHGYTF

J gene: TRBJ2-3
V gene: TRBV7-9
D gene: TRBD2
clone size: many
CDR3 DNA: TGTGCCAGCAGCTTCCCCTGGCTAGCGGGAGGGGAAAATACGCAGTATTTT
CDR3 protein: CASSFPWLAGGENTQYF

J gene: TRBJ1-5
V gene: TRBV30
D gene: -
clone size: many
CDR3 DNA: TGTGCCTGGAATCCGGGGACGATCCTCGGTCAGCCCCAGCATTTT
CDR3 protein: CAWNPGTILGQPQHF

J gene: TRBJ2-7
V gene: TRBV27
D gene: TRBD1
clone size: many
CDR3 DNA: TGTGCCAGCAGTCCGACGACAGGGGAGCAGTACTTC
CDR3 protein: CASSPTTGEQYF

J gene: TRBJ2-7
V gene: TRBV6-5
D gene: TRBD2
clone size: -
CDR3 DNA: TGTGCCAGCAGGGCGGGAGGCGAGCAGTACTTC
CDR3 protein: CASRAGGEQYF

J gene: TRBJ2-2
V gene: TRBV10-2
D gene: TRBD1
clone size: many
CDR3 DNA: TGCGCCAGCAGCGCCCCGGGACAGGGATTCACCGGGGAGCTGTTTTTT
CDR3 protein: CASSAPGQGFTGELFF

J gene: TRBJ1-5
V gene: TRBV20-1
D gene: -
clone size: few
CDR3 DNA: TGCAGTGCTAGAGACCCGATCACCCCGGAGAGGGATCAGCCCCAGCATTTT
CDR3 protein: CSARDPITPERDQPQHF

J gene: TRBJ2-3
V gene: TRBV30
D gene: TRBD1
clone size: medium-sized
CDR3 DNA: TGTGCCTGGAGTGACTCCGGACAGGGGGCGCGAGATACGCAGTATTTT
CDR3 protein: CAWSDSGQGARDTQYF

J gene: TRBJ1-3
V gene: TRBV7-2
D gene: -
clone size: many
CDR3 DNA: TGTGCCAGCACCATGGACGGGACGACTGGAAACACCATATATTTT
CDR3 protein: CASTMDGTTGNTIYF

J gene: TRBJ2-6
V gene: TRBV7-9
D gene: -
clone size: -
CDR3 DNA: TGTGCCAGCAGCTCAATAGGGGCAGGCCACTCTGGGGCCAACGTCCTGACTTTC
CDR3 protein: CASSSIGAGHSGANVLTF

J gene: TRBJ1-5
V gene: TRBV19
D gene: TRBD1
clone size: many
CDR3 DNA: TGTGCCAGTAGTGCGGGGACAGATTATAGCAATCAGCCCCAGCATTTT
CDR3 protein: CASSAGTDYSNQPQHF

J gene: TRBJ2-7
V gene: TRBV28
D gene: TRBD2
clone size: few
CDR3 DNA: TGTACGACTAGCGGGAACTACGAGCAGTACTTC
CDR3 protein: CTTSGNYEQYF

J gene: TRBJ1-5
V gene: TRBV7-9
D gene: -
clone size: -
CDR3 DNA: TGTGCCAGCAGCTTATCAGGTTCGGGCAATCAGCCCCAGCATTTT
CDR3 protein: CASSLSGSGNQPQHF

J gene: TRBJ2-5
V gene: TRBV29-1
D gene: -
clone size: many
CDR3 DNA: TGCAGCGTTGAAGTAGTATTATCGCAGGGGCCACAAGAGACCCAGTACTTC
CDR3 protein: CSVEVVLSQGPQETQYF

J gene: TRBJ2-1
V gene: TRBV29-1
D gene: TRBD2
clone size: -
CDR3 DNA: TGCAGCGTTGCCGCATTGACTAGCGGGAGGGTCGATGAGCAGATCTTC
CDR3 protein: CSVAALTSGRVDEQIF

J gene: TRBJ2-3
V gene: TRBV4-3
D gene: -
clone size: -
CDR3 DNA: TGCGCCAGCAGCCAAGTCCCGGGGCCTAGCACAGATACGCGGTATTTT
CDR3 protein: CASSQVPGPSTDTRYF

J gene: TRBJ2-7
V gene: TRBV27
D gene: TRBD2
clone size: -
CDR3 DNA: TGTGCCAGCAGTTTATCCGGGGGGAAATCCTACGAGCAGTACTTC
CDR3 protein: CASSLSGGKSYEQYF